This T cell receptor (beta chain) originates from a study of cytomegalovirus exposure and HLA in healthy donors. The sample holds a few counts of this clone. Germline V CDR1 and CDR2: SGHTA, FQGNSA. The CDR3 loop spans 12 amino acids. V gave up 5 bases and J gave up 8 bases, with 13 bases separating them. The PCR ran on 60 Vbeta and 13 Jbeta primers. Assay: immunoSEQ multiplex PCR; the TCRdb copy retains only in-frame clones and omits some. This table has over 70,000 clones, around 70% appearing once. Material for sequencing was PBMCs. The source is a human donor in good health. The chain has TRBV7-2 and TRBJ2-7; D may be TRBD2 (5 bases). The CDR3 sequence: CASSHPTGKQYF. The CDR3 nucleotides read TGTGCCAGCAGCCACCCAACCGGGAAGCAGTACTTC.